This T cell receptor beta chain was sequenced in a study of shared clonotypes between healthy human individuals. General study results and limits: Estimated richness was generally greater in naive than memory subsets.

As concerns this clone: Its matching antigen is unknown.

V was cut by 3 bases and J by 0 bases, with 21 bases left in between. CDR3 length equals 18 residues. Germline-derived CDR1 and CDR2 are LNHNV and YYDKDF (reference sequence). Each replicate PCR on the sorted subsets used roughly 200 ng DNA (around 30,000 T cell genomes). Assay used: immunoSEQ multiplex PCR; TCRdb lists only in-frame clones, some missing. The sample includes roughly 2.5 million clones, 90% to 95% of them seen just once. This rearrangement joins TRBV15 to TRBJ2-7, with D maybe TRBD2 (6 bases). The sequence was obtained from a man aged 18 to 30 in good health. The specimen sequenced was naive CD4+ T cells sorted from blood. Stated subset: CD45RA+ positively selected. The CDR3 loop is CATSRDSLVGGSSYEQYF. CDR3 bases: TGTGCCACCAGCAGGGACTCTTTAGTGGGGGGAAGCTCCTACGAGCAGTACTTC.